The rows below give T cell receptor beta chains drawn from one sample of a study of neoadjuvant anti-PD-1 for oral cavity cancer. Libraries were prepared by immunoSEQ multiplex PCR; TCRdb keeps only in-frame clonotypes and omits some of them. The data contain about 72,000 clones, 65% to 85% of them singletons. The sample was PBMCs, taken before nivolumab (anti-PD-1) treatment. The receptors stem from a person aged 35-80 years with oral cavity squamous cell carcinoma. Each CDR3 is given without its conserved first and last residue. The order of the fields is V gene, CDR3 protein.

TRBV18	ASSPQANTLSGNTIY
TRBV5-4	ASSSSGGRADTQY
TRBV9	ASSAIGAEAF
TRBV7-3	ASSLSGGRADTQY
TRBV5-1	ASSLGTKNTEAF
TRBV30	AWNSGRAGGSDTQY
TRBV30	AWVDDTQY
TRBV6-1	ASRATVNTEAF
TRBV19	ASSETNEKLF
TRBV30	AWSSDSLMALANAF
TRBV9	ASSPTSGLADFDNEQF
TRBV4-1	ASSQDTDYEQY
TRBV2	ASSEVNWSIFGGATNEKLF
TRBV28	ASSPPMGGSYNEQF
TRBV7-9	ASSLGVAGNFGYT
TRBV28	ASSQFRAGGMNEQY
TRBV9	ASQAGTTNTGELF
TRBV10-3	ATHAVAGKNTEAF
TRBV5-1	ASSSPRTGYMGHNSGTQY
TRBV7-8	ASSLRGVEQF
TRBV5-6	ASARYSGANVLT
TRBV2	AREAQQGAGGYT
TRBV6-5	ASSPRALKDTQY
TRBV27	ASKERGVGTGELF
TRBV4-1	ASSQDSPVLSYNSPLH
TRBV7-3	ASSQAWASGGAIEQF
TRBV19	ASSIAYTGSSGNTIY
TRBV27	ASSPRKTGSVYNEQF
TRBV6-5	ASRTGEWQPQH
TRBV5-1	ASSRNNSPLH
TRBV4-1	ASSQRQGNNSPLH
TRBV28	ASSLSISGNTIY
TRBV11-2	ASSLVRLAETDTQY
TRBV15	ATSRVGTGQPQH
TRBV5-1	ASSLDYPYEQY
TRBV27	ASSLSLGVGGYT
TRBV4-2	ASSGGGARDTQY
TRBV5-1	ASSLGTASGNTIY
TRBV4-1	ASSQLGQYNEQF
TRBV5-6	ASSFFFRTEETQY
TRBV2	ASSGGLVGYYGYT
TRBV29-1	SVDRDRGAYTEAF
TRBV10-3	AIRDDRMSSYNEQF